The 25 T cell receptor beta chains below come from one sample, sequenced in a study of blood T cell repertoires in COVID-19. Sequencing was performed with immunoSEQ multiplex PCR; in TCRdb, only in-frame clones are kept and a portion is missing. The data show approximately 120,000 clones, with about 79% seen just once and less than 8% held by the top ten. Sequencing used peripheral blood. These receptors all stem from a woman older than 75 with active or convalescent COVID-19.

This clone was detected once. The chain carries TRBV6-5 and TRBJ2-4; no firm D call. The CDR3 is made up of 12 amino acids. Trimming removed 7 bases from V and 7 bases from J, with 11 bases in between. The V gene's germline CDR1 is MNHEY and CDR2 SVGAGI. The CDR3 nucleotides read TGTGCCAGCATGGATATGAGGAACATTCAGTACTTC. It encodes CASMDMRNIQYF.

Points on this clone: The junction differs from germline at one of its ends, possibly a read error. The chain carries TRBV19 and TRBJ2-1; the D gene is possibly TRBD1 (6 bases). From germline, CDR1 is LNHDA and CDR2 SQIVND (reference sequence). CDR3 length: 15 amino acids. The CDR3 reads CASSIDLRTKDSPVF. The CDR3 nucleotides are TGTGCCAGTAGTATAGATCTCCGGACAAAGGACAGCCCAGTCTTC.

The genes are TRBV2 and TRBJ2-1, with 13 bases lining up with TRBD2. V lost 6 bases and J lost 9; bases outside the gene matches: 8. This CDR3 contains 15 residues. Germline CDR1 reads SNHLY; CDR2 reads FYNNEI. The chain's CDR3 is CASSALAGGTPEQFF. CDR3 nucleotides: TGTGCCAGCAGCGCACTAGCGGGAGGGACTCCTGAGCAGTTCTTC.

CDR3 nucleotides: TGTGCCAGCAGTTCGACAGGGTTCTCTGAGCAGTACTTC. This translates into CASSSTGFSEQYF. J is TRBJ2-7 and V is TRBV6-6; 7 nucleotides match TRBD1. Germline V gene data show CDR1 as MNHNY and CDR2 as SVGAGI (reference sequence). The ends lost 4 bases at V and 7 bases at J; junction bases unmatched: 7. The CDR3 consists of 13 residues.

The CDR3 coding sequence is TGTGCCAGCAGCTTACGACAGGGAATAGAACTGTTTTTT. Residues: CASSLRQGIELFF. The rearrangement links TRBV7-8 to TRBJ1-4; TRBD1 aligns across 7 bases. Trimming removed 2 bases from V and 12 bases from J; junction bases left unmatched: 6. This CDR3 is built from 13 residues. Germline V gene data show CDR1 as SGHVS and CDR2 as FQNEAQ. Combining the CDR3 with reference TRBV7-8 and TRBJ1-4 gives the whole variable domain GAGVSQSPRYKVAKRGQDVALRCDPISGHVSLFWYQQALGQGPEFLTYFQNEAQLDKSGLPSDRFFAERPEGSVSTLKIQRTQQEDSAVYLCASSLRQGIELFFGSGTQLSVL.

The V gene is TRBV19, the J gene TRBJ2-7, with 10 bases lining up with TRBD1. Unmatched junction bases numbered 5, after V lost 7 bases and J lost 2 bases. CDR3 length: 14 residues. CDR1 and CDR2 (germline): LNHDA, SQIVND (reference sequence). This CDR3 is CASKGTGDAYEQYF. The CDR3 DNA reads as TGTGCCAGTAAAGGGACAGGGGATGCCTACGAGCAGTACTTC.

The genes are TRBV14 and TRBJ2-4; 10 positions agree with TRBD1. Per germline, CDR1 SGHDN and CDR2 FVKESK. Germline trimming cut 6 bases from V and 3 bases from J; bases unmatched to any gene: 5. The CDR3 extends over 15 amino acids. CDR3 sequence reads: CASSRTGGVKNIQYF. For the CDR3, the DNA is TGTGCCAGCAGTCGGACAGGGGGAGTCAAAAACATTCAGTACTTC.

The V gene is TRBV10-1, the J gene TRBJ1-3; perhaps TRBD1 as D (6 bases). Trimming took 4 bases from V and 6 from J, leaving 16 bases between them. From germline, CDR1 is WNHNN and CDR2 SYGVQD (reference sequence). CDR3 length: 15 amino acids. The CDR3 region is CASSASRGTENTIYF. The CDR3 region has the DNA TGCGCCAGCAGTGCCTCCAGGGGAACTGAAAACACCATATATTTT.

DNA for the CDR3: TGTGCCAGCAGTTCCGGGATGAACACTGAAGCTTTCTTT. Translation: CASSSGMNTEAFF. The chain joins TRBV12-3 or TRBV12-4 to TRBJ1-1; D is undetermined. CDR3 length equals 13 residues. Trimming took off 4 bases at V and 0 bases at J, with 6 bases between the two ends.

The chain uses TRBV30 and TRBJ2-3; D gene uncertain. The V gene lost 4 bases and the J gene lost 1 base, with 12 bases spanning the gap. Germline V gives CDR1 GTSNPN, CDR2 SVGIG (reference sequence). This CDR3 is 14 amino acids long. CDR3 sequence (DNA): TGTGCCTGGACCGAGCCAGGCCGCACAGATACGCAGTATTTT. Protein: CAWTEPGRTDTQYF.

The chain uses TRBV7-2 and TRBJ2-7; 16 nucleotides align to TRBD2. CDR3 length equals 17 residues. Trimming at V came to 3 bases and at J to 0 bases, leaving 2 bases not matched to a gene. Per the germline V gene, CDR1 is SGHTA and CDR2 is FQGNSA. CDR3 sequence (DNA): TGTGCCAGCAGCTTCGGGACTAGCGGGAGGGCCTCCTACGAGCAGTACTTC. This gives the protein CASSFGTSGRASYEQYF.

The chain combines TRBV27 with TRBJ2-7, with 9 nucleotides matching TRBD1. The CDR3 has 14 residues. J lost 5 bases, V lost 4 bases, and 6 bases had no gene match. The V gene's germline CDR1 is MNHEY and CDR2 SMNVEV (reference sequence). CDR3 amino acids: CASSSRDRVHEQYF. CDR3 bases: TGTGCCAGCAGTTCCCGGGACAGGGTCCACGAGCAGTACTTC.

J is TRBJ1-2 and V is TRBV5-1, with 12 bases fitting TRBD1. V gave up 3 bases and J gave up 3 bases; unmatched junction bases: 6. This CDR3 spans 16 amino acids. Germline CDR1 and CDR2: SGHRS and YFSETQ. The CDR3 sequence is CASSSGTGGQYYGYTF. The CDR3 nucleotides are TGCGCCAGCAGCTCCGGGACAGGGGGCCAATACTATGGCTACACCTTC.

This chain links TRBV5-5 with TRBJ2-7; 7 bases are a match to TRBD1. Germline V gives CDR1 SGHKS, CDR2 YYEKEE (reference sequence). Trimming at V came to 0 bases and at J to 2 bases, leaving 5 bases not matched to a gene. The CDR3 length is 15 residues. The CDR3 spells CASSLVGQGAYEQYF. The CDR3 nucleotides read TGTGCCAGCAGCTTGGTTGGCCAGGGGGCCTACGAGCAGTACTTC.

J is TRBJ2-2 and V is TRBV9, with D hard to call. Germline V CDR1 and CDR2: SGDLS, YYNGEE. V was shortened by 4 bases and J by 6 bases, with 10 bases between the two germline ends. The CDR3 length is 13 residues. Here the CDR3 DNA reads TGTGCCAGCAGCCTGCGGAGCGCCGGGGAGCTGTTTTTT. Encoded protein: CASSLRSAGELFF.

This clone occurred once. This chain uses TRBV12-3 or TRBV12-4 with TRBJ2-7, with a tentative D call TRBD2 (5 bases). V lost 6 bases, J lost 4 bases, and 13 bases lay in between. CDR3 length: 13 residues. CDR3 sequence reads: CASSSGKSYEQYF. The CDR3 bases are TGTGCCAGCAGCTCGGGGAAGAGTTACGAGCAGTACTTC.

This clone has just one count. DNA for the CDR3: TGTGCCAGCAGTAACCTAGGCGAGCAGTACTTC. Encoded protein: CASSNLGEQYF. V usage is TRBV6-5 and J usage is TRBJ2-7; no clear D gene. CDR1 is MNHEY, CDR2 SVGAGI, per germline. Trimming removed 5 bases at V and 6 bases at J, with 8 bases between. CDR3 size: 11 residues.

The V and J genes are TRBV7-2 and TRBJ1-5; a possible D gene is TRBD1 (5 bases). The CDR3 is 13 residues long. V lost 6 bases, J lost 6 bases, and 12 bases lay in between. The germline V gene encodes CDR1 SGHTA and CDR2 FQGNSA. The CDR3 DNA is TGTGCCAGCAGTGGAGGCGGGGGTCAGCCCCAGCATTTT. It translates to CASSGGGGQPQHF.

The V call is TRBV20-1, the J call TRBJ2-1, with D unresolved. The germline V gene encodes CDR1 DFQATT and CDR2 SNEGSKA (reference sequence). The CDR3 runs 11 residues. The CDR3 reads CRTNSLNEQFF. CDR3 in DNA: TGCCGAACTAATAGCCTCAATGAGCAGTTCTTC.

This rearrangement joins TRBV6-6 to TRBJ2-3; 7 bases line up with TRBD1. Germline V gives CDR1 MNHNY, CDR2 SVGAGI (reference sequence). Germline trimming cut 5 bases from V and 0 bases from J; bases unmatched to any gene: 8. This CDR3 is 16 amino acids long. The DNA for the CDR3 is TGTGCCAGCAGTCGACAGGGCTTTACTAGCACAGATACGCAGTATTTT. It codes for CASSRQGFTSTDTQYF.

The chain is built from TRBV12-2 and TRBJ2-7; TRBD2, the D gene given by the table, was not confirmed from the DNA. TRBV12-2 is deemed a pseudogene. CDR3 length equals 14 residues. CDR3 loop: CASRKAGPSYEQYF. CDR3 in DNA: TGTGCAAGTCGCAAAGCGGGACCCTCCTACGAGCAGTACTTC.

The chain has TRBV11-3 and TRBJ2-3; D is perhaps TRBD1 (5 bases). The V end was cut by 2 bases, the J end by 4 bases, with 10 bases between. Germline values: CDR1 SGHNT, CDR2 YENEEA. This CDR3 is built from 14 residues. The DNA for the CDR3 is TGTGCCAGCAGCTTATCAGGGTTTCCAGATACGCAGTATTTT. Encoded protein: CASSLSGFPDTQYF.

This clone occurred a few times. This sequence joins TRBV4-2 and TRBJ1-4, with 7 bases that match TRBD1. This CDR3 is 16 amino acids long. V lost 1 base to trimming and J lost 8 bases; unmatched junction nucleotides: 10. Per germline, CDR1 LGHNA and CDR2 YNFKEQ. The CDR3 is CASSQGAGQSGEKLFF. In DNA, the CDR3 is TGTGCCAGCAGCCAAGGGGCGGGACAGTCAGGGGAAAAACTGTTTTTT.

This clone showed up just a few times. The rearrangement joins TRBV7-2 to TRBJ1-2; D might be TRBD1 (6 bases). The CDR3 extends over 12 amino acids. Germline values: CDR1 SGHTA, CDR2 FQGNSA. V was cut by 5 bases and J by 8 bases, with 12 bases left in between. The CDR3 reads CASSRRDTGYTF. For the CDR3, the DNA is TGTGCCAGCAGCCGCCGGGACACGGGCTACACCTTC. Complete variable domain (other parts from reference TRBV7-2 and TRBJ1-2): GAGVSQSPSNKVTEKGKDVELRCDPISGHTALYWYRQSLGQGLEFLIYFQGNSAPDKSGLPSDRFSAERTGGSVSTLTIQRTQQEDSAVYLCASSRRDTGYTFGSGTRLTVV.

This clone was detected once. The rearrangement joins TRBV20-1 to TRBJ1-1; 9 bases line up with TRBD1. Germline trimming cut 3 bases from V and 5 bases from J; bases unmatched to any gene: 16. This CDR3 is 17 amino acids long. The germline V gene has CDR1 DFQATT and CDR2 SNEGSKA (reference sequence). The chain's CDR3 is CSASFRTQGAIMTEAFF. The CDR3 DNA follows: TGCAGTGCTAGTTTCAGGACACAGGGGGCGATAATGACTGAAGCTTTCTTT.